These 16 T cell receptor beta chains share one sample of origin, sequenced in a study of cytomegalovirus exposure and HLA in healthy donors. PCR was performed using 60 Vbeta and 13 Jbeta primers. The repertoire was sequenced with immunoSEQ multiplex PCR; TCRdb's copy has only in-frame clones and lacks some. The table records around 130,000 clones, about 80% of them present only once. The sample was PBMCs. The receptors derive from a male donor in good health and CMV-seronegative.

The rearrangement uses TRBV9 and TRBJ2-1, with a possible D match to TRBD2 (5 bases). V was trimmed by 3 bases and J by 7 bases, leaving 5 bases between them. The CDR3 is 11 residues long. Germline V gene sequence: CDR1 SGDLS, CDR2 YYNGEE. The CDR3 bases are TGTGCCAGCAGCGGGACTAATGAGCAGTTCTTC. Residues: CASSGTNEQFF.

The chain has TRBV27 and TRBJ1-1, with D possibly being TRBD1 (6 bases). Germline CDR1 and CDR2: MNHEY and SMNVEV (reference sequence). The CDR3 consists of 16 residues. V was trimmed by 1 base and J by 2 bases, leaving 14 bases between them. The CDR3 coding sequence is TGTGCCAGCAGTTTATTAGGACAGACTCCAAACACTGAAGCTTTCTTT. Its protein product is CASSLLGQTPNTEAFF.

The CDR3 bases are TGCGCCAGCAGCCCGGTTGCCAGGGGGCTCAATGAGCAGTTCTTC. This encodes CASSPVARGLNEQFF. The V call is TRBV5-1, the J call TRBJ2-1, with 8 nucleotides matching TRBD1. Germline CDR1 reads SGHRS; CDR2 reads YFSETQ. Trimming cost V 4 bases and J 6 bases; bases outside gene matches: 9. The CDR3 spans 15 residues.

This clone came up a few times. The chain links TRBV7-3 to TRBJ2-7; 7 bases agree with TRBD1. J gave up 3 bases and V 3 bases, and 5 bases lay outside the gene matches. This CDR3 region has 14 residues. CDR1 and CDR2 from the germline V gene are SGHTA and FQGTGA. The CDR3, as DNA: TGTGCCAGCAGCTTGGGGGCAGGGGGCTACGAGCAGTACTTC. Translation: CASSLGAGGYEQYF.

This clone was counted once. The chain couples TRBV7-2 to TRBJ2-1, with 14 bases identical to TRBD2. V shed 5 bases and J 8 bases; nucleotides not matched to a gene: 8. This CDR3 has 16 residues. Germline values: CDR1 SGHTA, CDR2 FQGNSA. In DNA, the CDR3 is TGTGCCAGCAGCCCGGGGACTAGCGGGAGTACCGATGAGCAGTTCTTC. Its translation is CASSPGTSGSTDEQFF.

This chain connects TRBV7-2 to TRBJ2-7; D may be TRBD1 (5 bases). The CDR3 covers 14 residues. The germline gives CDR1 SGHTA, CDR2 FQGNSA. The V and J ends lost 1 base and 4 bases respectively, with 11 bases between them. CDR3 in DNA: TGTGCCAGCAGCTTAGTCCCAGGGATGTACGAGCAGTACTTC. Protein product: CASSLVPGMYEQYF.

The gene calls are TRBV5-1 and TRBJ2-2; a possible D gene is TRBD1 (6 bases). CDR1 and CDR2 from the germline V gene are SGHRS and YFSETQ. V lost 4 bases, J lost 3 bases, and 13 bases lay in between. This CDR3 is 15 amino acids long. The CDR3 DNA reads as TGCGCCAGCAGCCCCCAGCCAGGGGACACCGGGGAGCTGTTTTTT. Translated, it gives CASSPQPGDTGELFF.

The V and J genes are TRBV5-1 and TRBJ1-6; D is unresolved. The CDR3 contains 15 residues. CDR1 is SGHRS, CDR2 YFSETQ, per germline. The ends were cut back, 0 bases at V and 14 bases at J, with 18 bases in the middle. This CDR3 reads CASSLGVQRVSALHF. The CDR3 DNA is TGCGCCAGCAGCTTGGGGGTCCAGCGGGTGTCGGCCCTCCACTTT. The variable domain in full, completed from reference TRBV5-1 and TRBJ1-6, reads KAGVTQTPRYLIKTRGQQVTLSCSPISGHRSVSWYQQTPGQGLQFLFEYFSETQRNKGNFPGRFSGRQFSNSRSEMNVSTLELGDSALYLCASSLGVQRVSALHFGNGTRLTVT.

The V call is TRBV4-2, the J call TRBJ2-1; 10 bases agree with TRBD2. The CDR3 extends over 17 amino acids. Per germline, CDR1 LGHNA and CDR2 YNFKEQ. The V segment lost 0 bases and the J segment 5 bases; nucleotides outside the gene matches: 7. The CDR3 DNA is TGTGCCAGCAGCCAAGATAGGCTAGCGGGGGACGACAATGAGCAGTTCTTC. This encodes CASSQDRLAGDDNEQFF.

The chain combines TRBV7-2 with TRBJ2-7; no definite D call. The length of the CDR3 is 14 residues. V lost 2 bases and J lost 5, with 13 bases in between. Germline V CDR1 and CDR2: SGHTA, FQGNSA. The CDR3 DNA reads TGTGCCAGCAGCTTAAACTTTCGGAGCCACGAGCAGTACTTC. As protein: CASSLNFRSHEQYF.

This chain connects TRBV19 to TRBJ2-1, with 12 bases matching TRBD2. This CDR3 comprises 19 residues. V gave up 3 bases and J gave up 2 bases; unmatched junction bases: 11. The germline CDR1 and CDR2 sequences are LNHDA and SQIVND (reference sequence). As DNA, the CDR3 is TGTGCCAGTAGTATTGGACTAGCGGGGCCCCTCGGCCCCTACAATGAGCAGTTCTTC. The encoded protein is CASSIGLAGPLGPYNEQFF.

This chain uses TRBV28 with TRBJ2-1; 8 bases are shared with TRBD2. The CDR3 has 17 amino acids. The V gene's germline CDR1 is MDHEN and CDR2 SYDVKM. Trimming at V came to 5 bases and at J to 0 bases, leaving 9 bases not matched to a gene. The CDR3 DNA reads as TGTGCCAGCAGTCCCCCCCTGAGCGGGAGCTCCTACAATGAGCAGTTCTTC. Translating gives CASSPPLSGSSYNEQFF.

Points on this clone: The sample has other DNA sequences that encode this CDR3 too. The CDR3 DNA sequence: TGTGCCAGCAGCCAAGGGGGGCGGGGGGACACAGATACGCAGTATTTT. It encodes CASSQGGRGDTDTQYF. This rearrangement joins TRBV4-2 to TRBJ2-3, with 8 nucleotides matching TRBD2. The V gene's germline CDR1 is LGHNA and CDR2 YNFKEQ. The ends lost 1 base at V and 2 bases at J; junction bases unmatched: 5. This CDR3 is 16 amino acids long.

The V gene is TRBV11-2, the J gene TRBJ2-7; the match to TRBD2 covers 7 bases. Germline CDR1 reads SGHAT; CDR2 reads FQNNGV. With V trimmed by 2 bases and J by 6 bases, 13 bases remained unmatched. The CDR3 spans 16 residues. In DNA form, the CDR3 reads TGTGCCAGCAGCTTAAGCCCCGGGGGGACCGCAAGCGAGCAGTACTTC. This encodes CASSLSPGGTASEQYF.

Concerning this clone itself: The junction and the germline gene differ at one end; a read error may be behind it. J is TRBJ1-6 and V is TRBV7-9; 9 bases fit TRBD1. The CDR3 is 17 amino acids. CDR1 is SEHNR, CDR2 FQNEAQ, per germline (reference sequence). CDR3 nucleotides: TGTTCCAGCAGCTTAACCCTCGACGGACAGGGGCATTCACCCCTCCACTTT. Encoded protein: CSSSLTLDGQGHSPLHF.

The chain has TRBV2 and TRBJ2-3; D remains unclear. Deletions cut 6 bases from V and 1 base from J, with 11 bases between. Looked up from germline, CDR1 is SNHLY and CDR2 is FYNNEI. The CDR3 contains 14 residues. Here the CDR3 reads CASSLAERTDTQYF. The CDR3 nucleotides are TGTGCCAGCAGCTTAGCAGAACGCACAGATACGCAGTATTTT.